This TCR beta chain was profiled in a study of blood T cell repertoires in COVID-19. Across the study: Samples of COVID-19 (acute and convalescent) were obtained from the United States, Italy and Spain. T cells, B-cell-depleted T cells, or PBMCs supplied cDNA or gDNA.

Per the study methods: Estimation of nucleated cell counts was performed using reference gene primer amplification. TCRdb keeps only in-frame clones here, not all; method: immunoSEQ multiplex PCR. V, J and clone size were drawn from that table, and D and trimming were deduced from the DNA. The sample has around 93,000 clones, 87% seen once. Per germline, CDR1 LNHDA and CDR2 SQIVND (reference sequence). V was clipped by 3 bases and J by 4 bases; unmatched bases: 6. The CDR3 runs to 15 residues. This sequence was found in a human donor in a cohort sampled during active COVID-19. The sequenced sample consisted of peripheral blood. The chain carries TRBV19 and TRBJ2-1, with 7 bases aligning to TRBD2. The CDR3 coding sequence is TGTGCCAGTAGTATGGGGTCTAGCGGTTACAATGAGCAGTTCTTC. Translation gives CASSMGSSGYNEQFF. Full variable domain (rest looked up from reference TRBV19 and TRBJ2-1): DGGITQSPKYLFRKEGQNVTLSCEQNLNHDAMYWYRQDPGQGLRLIYYSQIVNDFQKGDIAEGYSVSREKKESFPLTVTSAQKNPTAFYLCASSMGSSGYNEQFFGPGTRLTVL.